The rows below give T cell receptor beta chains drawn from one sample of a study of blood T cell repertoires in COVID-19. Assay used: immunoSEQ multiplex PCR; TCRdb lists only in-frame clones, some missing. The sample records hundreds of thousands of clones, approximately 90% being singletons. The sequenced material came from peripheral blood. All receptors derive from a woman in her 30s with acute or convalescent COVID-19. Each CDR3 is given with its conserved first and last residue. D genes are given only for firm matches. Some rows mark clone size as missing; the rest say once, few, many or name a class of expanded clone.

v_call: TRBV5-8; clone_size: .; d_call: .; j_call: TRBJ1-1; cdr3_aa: CATGYSTEAFF; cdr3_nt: TGTGCTACAGGTTATTCCACTGAAGCTTTCTTT
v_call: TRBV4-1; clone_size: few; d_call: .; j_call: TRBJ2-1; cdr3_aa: CASSQQRGYNEQFF; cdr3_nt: TGCGCCAGCAGCCAACAACGGGGCTACAATGAGCAGTTCTTC
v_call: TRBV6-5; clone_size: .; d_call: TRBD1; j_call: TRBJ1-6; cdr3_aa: CASRTGGAYSPLHF; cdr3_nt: TGTGCCAGCAGAACAGGGGGCGCTTATTCACCCCTCCACTTT
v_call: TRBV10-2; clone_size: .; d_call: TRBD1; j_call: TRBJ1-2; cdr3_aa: CASRGGVNYGYTF; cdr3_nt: TGCGCCAGCAGAGGGGGCGTAAACTATGGCTACACCTTC
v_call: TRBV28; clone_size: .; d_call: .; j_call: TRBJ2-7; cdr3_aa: CASRTGELPYEQYF; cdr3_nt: TGTGCCAGCCGAACCGGGGAGTTGCCCTACGAGCAGTACTTC
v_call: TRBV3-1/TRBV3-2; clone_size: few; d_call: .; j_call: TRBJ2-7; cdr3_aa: CASSLFSSYEQYF; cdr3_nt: TGTGCCAGCAGCCTCTTCTCGTCCTACGAGCAGTACTTC
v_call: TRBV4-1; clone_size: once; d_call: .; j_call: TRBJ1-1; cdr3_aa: CASSQVVQKENTEAFF; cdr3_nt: TGCGCCAGCAGCCAAGTGGTACAGAAAGAGAACACTGAAGCTTTCTTT
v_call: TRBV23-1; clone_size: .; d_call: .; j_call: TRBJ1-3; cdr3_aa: CASNTQGYSGNTIYF; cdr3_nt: TGCGCCAGCAATACACAGGGATACTCTGGAAACACCATATATTTT
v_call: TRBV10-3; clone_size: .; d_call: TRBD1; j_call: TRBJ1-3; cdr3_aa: CAIRETGGSGNTIYF; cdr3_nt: TGTGCCATCAGGGAGACAGGGGGCTCTGGAAACACCATATATTTT
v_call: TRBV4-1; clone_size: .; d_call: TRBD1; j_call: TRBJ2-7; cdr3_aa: CASSQPRAGTGDHEQYF; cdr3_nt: TGCGCCAGCAGCCAACCTCGGGCGGGGACAGGGGACCACGAGCAGTACTTC
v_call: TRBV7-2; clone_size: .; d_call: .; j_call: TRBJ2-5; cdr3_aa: CASSPGQTQYF; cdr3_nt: TGTGCCAGCAGCCCGGGTCAGACCCAGTACTTC
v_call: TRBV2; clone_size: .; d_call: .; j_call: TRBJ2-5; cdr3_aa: CASSVYRALQETQYF; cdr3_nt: TGTGCCAGCAGTGTTTACAGGGCCCTCCAAGAGACCCAGTACTTC
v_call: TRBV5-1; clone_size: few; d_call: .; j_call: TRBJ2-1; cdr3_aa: CASSADTSSYNEQFF; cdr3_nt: TGCGCCAGCAGCGCGGACACAAGCTCCTACAATGAGCAGTTCTTC
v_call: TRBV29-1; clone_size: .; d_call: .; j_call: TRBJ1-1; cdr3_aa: CSVGVGRPKMNTEAFF; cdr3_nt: TGCAGCGTTGGGGTGGGGCGACCTAAGATGAACACTGAAGCTTTCTTT
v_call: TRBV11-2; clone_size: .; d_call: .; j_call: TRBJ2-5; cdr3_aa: CASSLWGGPEGETQYF; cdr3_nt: TGTGCCAGCAGCTTATGGGGGGGGCCTGAGGGAGAGACCCAGTACTTC
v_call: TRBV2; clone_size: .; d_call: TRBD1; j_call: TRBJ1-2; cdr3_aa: CASSEQGQGGYGYTF; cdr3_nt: TGTGCCAGCAGCGAACAAGGACAGGGAGGCTATGGCTACACCTTC
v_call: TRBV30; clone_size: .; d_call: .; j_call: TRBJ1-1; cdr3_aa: CAWSPLGIAVNTEAFF; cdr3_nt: TGTGCCTGGAGCCCGCTCGGGATAGCCGTGAACACTGAAGCTTTCTTT
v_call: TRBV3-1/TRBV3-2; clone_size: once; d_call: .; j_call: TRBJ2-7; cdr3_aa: CASSQRQAYEQYF; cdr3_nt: TGTGCCAGCAGCCAAAGACAGGCCTACGAGCAGTACTTC